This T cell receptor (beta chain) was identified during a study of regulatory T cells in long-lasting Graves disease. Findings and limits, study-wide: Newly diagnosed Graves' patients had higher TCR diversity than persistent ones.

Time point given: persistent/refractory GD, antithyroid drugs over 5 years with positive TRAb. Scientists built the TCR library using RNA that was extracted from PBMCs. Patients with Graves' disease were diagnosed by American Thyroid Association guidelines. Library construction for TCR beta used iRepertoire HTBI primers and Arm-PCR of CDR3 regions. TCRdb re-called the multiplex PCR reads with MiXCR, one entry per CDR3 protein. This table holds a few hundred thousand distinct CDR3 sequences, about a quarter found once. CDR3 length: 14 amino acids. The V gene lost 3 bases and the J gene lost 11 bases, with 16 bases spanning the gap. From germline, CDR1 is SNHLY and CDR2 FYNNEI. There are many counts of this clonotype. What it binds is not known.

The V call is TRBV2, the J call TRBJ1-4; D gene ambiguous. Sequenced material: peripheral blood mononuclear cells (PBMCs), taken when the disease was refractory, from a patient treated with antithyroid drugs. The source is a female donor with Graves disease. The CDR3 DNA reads TGTGCCAGCAGTGACGGGCAGTACGAGTGGAAACTGTTTTTT. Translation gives CASSDGQYEWKLFF.